This T cell receptor (beta chain) was sequenced during a study of blood T cell repertoires in COVID-19. Data came from immunoSEQ multiplex PCR; TCRdb stores just in-frame clones and leaves some out. The table has 150,000 to 200,000 clones, 85% to 90% seen once; the top ten hold roughly 0.56%. Per germline, CDR1 MDHEN and CDR2 SYDVKM. The CDR3 is 14 amino acids. V lost 4 bases to trimming and J lost 14 bases; unmatched junction nucleotides: 11. Material: peripheral blood. This TCR derives from a man aged 50-60 years with acute or convalescent COVID-19. The J gene is TRBJ1-6, the V gene TRBV28, with 7 nucleotides matching TRBD1. The CDR3 DNA reads as TGTGCCAGCAGTTCACCCGGGACAGTGAAAGCCCTCCACTTT. Its protein is CASSSPGTVKALHF.